Sequencing of this TCR beta chain was carried out in a study of OX40 agonist ivuxolimab in advanced cancers. TCRdb keeps only in-frame clones here, not all; method: immunoSEQ multiplex PCR. Altogether about 90,000 clones are present, around 90% being singletons, with the ten largest covering roughly 9.3%. The V gene's germline CDR1 is SNHLY and CDR2 FYNNEI. CDR3 size: 10 residues. J lost 8 bases, V lost 11 bases, and 4 bases had no gene match. The J gene is TRBJ1-2, the V gene TRBV2; 8 positions agree with TRBD1. Sample: CD4+ or CD8+ T cells sorted from blood, taken in a trial of the OX40 agonist ivuxolimab. The receptor was isolated from an adult with an advanced solid tumor such as melanoma, head and neck, liver or kidney cancer. The DNA of the CDR3 is TGTGCCTGCCCAGGGGGCGGCTACACCTTC. Its translation: CACPGGGYTF.